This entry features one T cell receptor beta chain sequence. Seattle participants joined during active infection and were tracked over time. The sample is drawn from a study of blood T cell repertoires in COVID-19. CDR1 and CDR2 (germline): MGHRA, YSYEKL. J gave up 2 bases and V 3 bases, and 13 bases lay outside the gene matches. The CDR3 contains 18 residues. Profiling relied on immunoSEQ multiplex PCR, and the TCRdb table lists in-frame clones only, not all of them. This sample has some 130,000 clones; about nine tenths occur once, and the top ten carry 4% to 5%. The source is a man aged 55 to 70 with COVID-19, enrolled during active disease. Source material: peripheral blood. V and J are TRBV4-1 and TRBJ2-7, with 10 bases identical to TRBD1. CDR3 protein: CASSHETTGTGVPYEQYF. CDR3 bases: TGCGCCAGCAGCCATGAGACAACCGGGACAGGGGTACCCTACGAGCAGTACTTC.